What follows are 12 T cell receptor beta chains derived from one specimen sequenced in a study of identical twins. TCRdb ran MiXCR on the 5' RACE reads and lists one entry per CDR3 protein. Among around 280,000 distinct CDR3 sequences listed, about 8% were seen once. These records were also assigned to another study, of yellow fever vaccine responses in identical twins.

The sequenced material came from memory (CD45RO+) T cells sorted from blood. These receptors all stem from a woman between 18 and 29 years old in good health.

This clonotype was observed a handful of times. The chain recombines TRBV20-1 with TRBJ2-3; TRBD2 might be the D (5 bases). The V gene lost 4 bases and the J gene lost 6 bases, with 23 bases spanning the gap. Germline CDR1 reads DFQATT; CDR2 reads SNEGSKA (reference sequence). The CDR3 covers 16 residues. The CDR3 protein is CSATPGLHLRLDTQYF. The CDR3 DNA reads as TGCAGTGCTACCCCCGGACTTCACTTACGGCTCGATACGCAGTATTTT.

V and J are TRBV3-1 and TRBJ1-2, with unresolved D. Trimming left V 3 bases short and J 4 bases short, with 6 bases between. From germline, CDR1 is LGHDT and CDR2 YNNKEL (reference sequence). The length of the CDR3 is 12 residues. Here the CDR3 DNA reads TGTGCCAGCAGCCACAAACGCTATGGCTACACCTTC. This translates into CASSHKRYGYTF.

J is TRBJ2-1 and V is TRBV3-1; D not resolved. V lost 1 base to trimming and J lost 2 bases, with 12 bases between them. Germline V CDR1 and CDR2: LGHDT, YNNKEL (reference sequence). The CDR3 covers 16 residues. The CDR3 loop reads CASSQGIQMAYNEQFF. The CDR3 DNA reads as TGTGCCAGCAGCCAAGGGATCCAGATGGCCTACAATGAGCAGTTCTTC.

The rearrangement uses TRBV6-1 and TRBJ2-5; 8 positions match TRBD2. Per the germline V gene, CDR1 is MNHNS and CDR2 is SASEGT. This CDR3 is 13 amino acids long. V shed 6 bases, J shed 6 bases, and the junction held 6 bases outside the gene matches. The CDR3 is CASSPGLEQTQYF. CDR3 coding DNA: TGTGCCAGCAGCCCGGGACTAGAGCAGACCCAGTACTTC.

This clonotype has just a few counts. V is TRBV6-2 or TRBV6-3 and J is TRBJ2-2; no firm D call. The germline V and J ends were trimmed by 2 bases and 5 bases, with 9 bases remaining between them. Germline V gives CDR1 MNHEY, CDR2 SVGEGT. This CDR3 comprises 14 residues. The CDR3 region is CASSYRAQTGELFF. CDR3 DNA sequence: TGTGCCAGCAGTTACCGGGCCCAAACCGGGGAGCTGTTTTTT.

This clonotype has at least ten counts. The chain uses TRBV7-2 and TRBJ2-3; TRBD2 is a possible D gene (6 bases). This CDR3 has 15 amino acids. V gave up 4 bases and J gave up 4 bases, with 15 bases separating them. CDR1 is SGHTA, CDR2 FQGNSA, per germline. This CDR3 is CASSSRAGGSDTQYF. The CDR3 DNA follows: TGTGCCAGCAGCTCCCGAGCGGGTGGGTCAGATACGCAGTATTTT.

This clonotype was detected many times. The chain couples TRBV4-2 to TRBJ2-3; TRBD2 aligns across 7 bases. The CDR3 covers 16 residues. After removal of 4 bases from V and 0 bases from J, the junction contained 7 bases not matched to a gene. Germline CDR1 is LGHNA and CDR2 is YNFKEQ. The CDR3 DNA is TGTGCCAGCAGCCCCGGGGACTATAAAAGCACAGATACGCAGTATTTT. Protein product: CASSPGDYKSTDTQYF.

This clonotype was picked up one time. The V gene is TRBV14, the J gene TRBJ2-3; possibly TRBD2 for D (5 bases). Looked up from germline, CDR1 is SGHDN and CDR2 is FVKESK. V gave up 0 bases and J gave up 7 bases, with 11 bases separating them. The CDR3 covers 14 residues. CDR3 amino acids: CASSQDSRGNTQYF. Here the CDR3 DNA reads TGTGCCAGCAGCCAAGATTCGAGAGGGAATACGCAGTATTTT. Full variable domain (remainder filled in from reference TRBV14 and TRBJ2-3): EAGVTQFPSHSVIEKGQTVTLRCDPISGHDNLYWYRRVMGKEIKFLLHFVKESKQDESGMPNNRFLAERTGGTYSTLKVQPAELEDSGVYFCASSQDSRGNTQYFGPGTRLTVL.

This clonotype showed up many times. This chain joins TRBV2 and TRBJ2-1; 7 bases fit TRBD2. The germline gives CDR1 SNHLY, CDR2 FYNNEI. The trim removed 1 base at V and 0 bases at J, leaving 6 bases unmatched. The CDR3 length is 17 residues. CDR3 coding DNA: TGTGCCAGCAGTGAAGGCGCTAGCGGACTCTCCTACAATGAGCAGTTCTTC. Its translation is CASSEGASGLSYNEQFF.

This clonotype was counted only a few times. The chain links TRBV7-3 to TRBJ2-7; 11 bases match TRBD2. Losses at the gene ends were 4 bases for V and 2 bases for J; bases not matched to a gene: 4. Germline V lookup: CDR1 SGHTA, CDR2 FQGTGA. This CDR3 is 15 amino acids long. In DNA form, the CDR3 reads TGTGCCAGCAGCTCAAATAGCGGGAGGGCCTACGAGCAGTACTTC. Its translation: CASSSNSGRAYEQYF.

This clonotype was seen at least ten times. The chain uses TRBV5-1 and TRBJ1-6; possible D gene TRBD1, 6 bases. Germline V gives CDR1 SGHRS, CDR2 YFSETQ. There are 14 residues in the CDR3. Deletions cut 0 bases from V and 8 bases from J, with 9 bases between. The CDR3 nucleotides read TGCGCCAGCAGCTTGGGGGACACGGATTCACCCCTCCACTTT. Translating it yields CASSLGDTDSPLHF.

This clonotype was counted many times. The rearrangement joins TRBV5-5 to TRBJ2-5, with D maybe TRBD2 (6 bases). Trimming shortened V by 4 bases and J by 1 base, and 8 bases separated the two germline ends. The CDR3 has 13 residues. Germline V gives CDR1 SGHKS, CDR2 YYEKEE (reference sequence). The CDR3 region has the DNA TGTGCCAGCAGCGTGGGACTCCAAGAGACCCAGTACTTC. Protein sequence: CASSVGLQETQYF.